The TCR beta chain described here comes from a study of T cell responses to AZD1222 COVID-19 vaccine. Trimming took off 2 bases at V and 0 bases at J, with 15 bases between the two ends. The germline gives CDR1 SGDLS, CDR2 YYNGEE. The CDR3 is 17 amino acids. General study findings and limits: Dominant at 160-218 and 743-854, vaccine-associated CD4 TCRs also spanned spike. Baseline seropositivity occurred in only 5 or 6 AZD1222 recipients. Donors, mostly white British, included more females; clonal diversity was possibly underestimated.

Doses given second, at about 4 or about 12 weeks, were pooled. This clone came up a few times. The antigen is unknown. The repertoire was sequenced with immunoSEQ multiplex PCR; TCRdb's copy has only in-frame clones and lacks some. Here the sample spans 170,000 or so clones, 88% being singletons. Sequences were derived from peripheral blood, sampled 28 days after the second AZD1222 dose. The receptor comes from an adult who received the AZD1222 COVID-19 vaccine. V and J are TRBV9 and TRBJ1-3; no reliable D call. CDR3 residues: CASSVTFSPNSGNTIYF. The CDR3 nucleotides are TGTGCCAGCAGCGTGACCTTTTCTCCAAACTCTGGAAACACCATATATTTT.